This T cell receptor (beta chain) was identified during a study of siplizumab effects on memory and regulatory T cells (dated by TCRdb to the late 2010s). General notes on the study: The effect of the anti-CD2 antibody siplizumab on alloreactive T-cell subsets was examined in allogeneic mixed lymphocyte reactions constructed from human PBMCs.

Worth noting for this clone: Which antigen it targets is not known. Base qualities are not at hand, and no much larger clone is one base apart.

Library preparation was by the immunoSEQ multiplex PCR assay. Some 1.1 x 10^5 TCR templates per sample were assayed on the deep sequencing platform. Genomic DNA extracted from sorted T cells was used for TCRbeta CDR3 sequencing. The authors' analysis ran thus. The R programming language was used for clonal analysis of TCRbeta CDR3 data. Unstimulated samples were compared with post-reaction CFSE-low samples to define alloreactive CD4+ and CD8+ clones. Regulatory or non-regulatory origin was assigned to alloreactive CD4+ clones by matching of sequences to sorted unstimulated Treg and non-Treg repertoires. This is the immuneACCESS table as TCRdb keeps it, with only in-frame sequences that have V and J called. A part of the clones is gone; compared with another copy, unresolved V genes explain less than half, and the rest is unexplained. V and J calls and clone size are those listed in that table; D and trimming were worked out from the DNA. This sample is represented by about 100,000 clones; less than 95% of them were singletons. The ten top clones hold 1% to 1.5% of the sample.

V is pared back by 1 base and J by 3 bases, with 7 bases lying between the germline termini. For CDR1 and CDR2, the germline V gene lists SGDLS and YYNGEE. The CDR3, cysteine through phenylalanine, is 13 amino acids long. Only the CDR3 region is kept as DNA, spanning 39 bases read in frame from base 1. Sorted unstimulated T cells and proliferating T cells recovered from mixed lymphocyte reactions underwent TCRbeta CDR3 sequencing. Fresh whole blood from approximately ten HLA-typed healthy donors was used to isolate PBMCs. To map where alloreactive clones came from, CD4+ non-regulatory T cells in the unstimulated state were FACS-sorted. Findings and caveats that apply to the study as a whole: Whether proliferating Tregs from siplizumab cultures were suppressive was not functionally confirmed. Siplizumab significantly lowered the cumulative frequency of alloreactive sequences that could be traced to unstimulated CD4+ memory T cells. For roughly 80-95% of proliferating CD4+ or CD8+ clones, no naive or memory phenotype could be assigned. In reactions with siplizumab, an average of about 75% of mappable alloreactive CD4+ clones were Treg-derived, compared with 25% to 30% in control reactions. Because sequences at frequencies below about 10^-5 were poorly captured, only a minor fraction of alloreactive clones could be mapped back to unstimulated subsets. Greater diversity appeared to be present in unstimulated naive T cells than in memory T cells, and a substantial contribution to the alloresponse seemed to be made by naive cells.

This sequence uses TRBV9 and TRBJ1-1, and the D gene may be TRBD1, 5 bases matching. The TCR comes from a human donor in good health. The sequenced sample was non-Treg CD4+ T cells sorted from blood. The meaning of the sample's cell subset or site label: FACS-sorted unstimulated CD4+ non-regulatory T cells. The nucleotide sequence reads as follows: TGTGCCAGCAGCGTACAGGGAGACACTGAAGCTTTCTTT. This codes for CASSVQGDTEAFF.